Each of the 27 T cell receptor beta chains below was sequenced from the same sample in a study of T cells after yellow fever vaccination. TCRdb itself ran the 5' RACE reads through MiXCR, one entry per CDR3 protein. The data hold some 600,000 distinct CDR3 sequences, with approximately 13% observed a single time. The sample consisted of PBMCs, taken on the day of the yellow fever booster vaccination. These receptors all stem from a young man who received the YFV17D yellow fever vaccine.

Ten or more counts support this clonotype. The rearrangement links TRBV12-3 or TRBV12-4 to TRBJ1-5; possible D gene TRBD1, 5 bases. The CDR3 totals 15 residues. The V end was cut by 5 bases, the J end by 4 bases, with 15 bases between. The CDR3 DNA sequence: TGTGCCAGCAGTCCGGGACCAACGATAAATCAGCCCCAGCATTTT. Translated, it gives CASSPGPTINQPQHF.

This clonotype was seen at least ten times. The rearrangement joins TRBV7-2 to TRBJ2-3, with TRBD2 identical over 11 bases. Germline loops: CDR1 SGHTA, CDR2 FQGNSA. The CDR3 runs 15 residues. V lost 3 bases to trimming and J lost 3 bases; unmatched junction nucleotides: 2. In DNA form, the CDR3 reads TGTGCCAGCAGCTTCGGACTAGCGGGTACAGATACGCAGTATTTT. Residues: CASSFGLAGTDTQYF.

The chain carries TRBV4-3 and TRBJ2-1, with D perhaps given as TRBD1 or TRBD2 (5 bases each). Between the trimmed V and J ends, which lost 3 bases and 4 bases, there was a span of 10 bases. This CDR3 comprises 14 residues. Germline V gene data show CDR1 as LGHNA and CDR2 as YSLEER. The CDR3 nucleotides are TGCGCCAGCAGCCACGGGACGAAATACAATGAGCAGTTCTTC. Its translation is CASSHGTKYNEQFF.

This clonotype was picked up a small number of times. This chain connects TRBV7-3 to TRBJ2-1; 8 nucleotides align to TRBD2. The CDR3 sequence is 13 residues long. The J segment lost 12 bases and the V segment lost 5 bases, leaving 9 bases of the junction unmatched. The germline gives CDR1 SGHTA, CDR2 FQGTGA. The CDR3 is CASSPTLAGGQFF. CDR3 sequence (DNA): TGTGCCAGCAGCCCAACCCTAGCGGGTGGGCAGTTCTTC.

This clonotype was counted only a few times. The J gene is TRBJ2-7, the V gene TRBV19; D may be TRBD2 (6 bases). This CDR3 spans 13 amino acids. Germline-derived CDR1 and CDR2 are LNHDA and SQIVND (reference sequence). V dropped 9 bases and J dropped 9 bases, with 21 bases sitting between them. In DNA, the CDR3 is TGTGCCAGAACACCACCGGGGGTTATCGGGCAGTACTTC. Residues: CARTPPGVIGQYF.

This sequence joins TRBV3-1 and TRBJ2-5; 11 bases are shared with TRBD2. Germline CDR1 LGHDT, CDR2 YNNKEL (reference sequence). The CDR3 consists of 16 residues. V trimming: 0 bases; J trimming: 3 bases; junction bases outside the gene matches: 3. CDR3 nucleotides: TGTGCCAGCAGCCAAGAGTTGACTAGCGGGAAAGAGACCCAGTACTTC. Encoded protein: CASSQELTSGKETQYF.

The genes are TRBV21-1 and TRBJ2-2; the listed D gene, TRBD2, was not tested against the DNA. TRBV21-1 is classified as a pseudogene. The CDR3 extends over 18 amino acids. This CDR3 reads CASSNTRPPGLAGAYLFF. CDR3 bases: TGTGCCAGCAGCAACACCCGACCCCCTGGACTAGCGGGGGCTTATTTGTTTTTT.

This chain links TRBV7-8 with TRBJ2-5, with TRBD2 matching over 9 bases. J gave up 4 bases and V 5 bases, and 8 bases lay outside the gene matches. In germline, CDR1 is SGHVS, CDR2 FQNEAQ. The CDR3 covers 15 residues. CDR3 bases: TGTGCCAGCAGCCCGGGGGGTAGCGGGAGAGAGACCCAGTACTTC. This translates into CASSPGGSGRETQYF.

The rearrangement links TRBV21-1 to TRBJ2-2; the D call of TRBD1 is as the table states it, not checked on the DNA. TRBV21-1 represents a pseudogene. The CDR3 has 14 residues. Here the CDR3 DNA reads TGTGCCAGCAGCAGAAATGGGCGCGCCGGGGAGCTGTTTTTT. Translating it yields CASSRNGRAGELFF.

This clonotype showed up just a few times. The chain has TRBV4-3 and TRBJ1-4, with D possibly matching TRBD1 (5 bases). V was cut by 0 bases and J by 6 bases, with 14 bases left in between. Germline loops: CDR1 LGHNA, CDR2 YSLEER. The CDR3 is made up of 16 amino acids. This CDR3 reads CASSQEGAGMDEKLFF. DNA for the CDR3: TGCGCCAGCAGCCAAGAAGGCGCAGGGATGGATGAAAAACTGTTTTTT.

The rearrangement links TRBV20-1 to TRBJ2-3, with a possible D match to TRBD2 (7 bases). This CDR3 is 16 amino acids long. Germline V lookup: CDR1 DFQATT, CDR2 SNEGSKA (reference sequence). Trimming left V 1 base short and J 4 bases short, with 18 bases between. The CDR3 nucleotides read TGCAGTGCTAGAGTCCCGGGCCCCGGGGGGCCAGATACGCAGTATTTT. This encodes CSARVPGPGGPDTQYF.

The CDR3 sequence is CASSKYGAGGGTYEQYF. The CDR3 DNA reads as TGTGCCAGCAGTAAATACGGGGCGGGAGGGGGGACCTACGAGCAGTACTTC. V and J are TRBV27 and TRBJ2-7, with 9 bases matching TRBD2. Germline trimming cut 5 bases from V and 2 bases from J; bases unmatched to any gene: 13. Per the germline V gene, CDR1 is MNHEY and CDR2 is SMNVEV (reference sequence). The length of the CDR3 is 17 residues.

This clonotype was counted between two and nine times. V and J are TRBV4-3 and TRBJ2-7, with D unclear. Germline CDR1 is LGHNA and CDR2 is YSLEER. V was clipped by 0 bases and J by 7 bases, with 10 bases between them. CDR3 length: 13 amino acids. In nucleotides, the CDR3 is TGCGCCAGCAGCCAAGAGGCCTGGAAGGAGCAGTACTTC. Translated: CASSQEAWKEQYF.

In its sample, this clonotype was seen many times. The CDR3 coding sequence is TGTGCCAGCAGCCCCGGGACAGGGCCTTACGAGCAGTACTTC. Translation gives CASSPGTGPYEQYF. The chain uses TRBV3-1 and TRBJ2-7, with 9 bases fitting TRBD1. Trimming at V came to 4 bases and at J to 4 bases, leaving 5 bases not matched to a gene. The CDR3 spans 14 residues. Germline assignment: CDR1 LGHDT and CDR2 YNNKEL (reference sequence).

CDR3 region: CASSLSAFGKNIQYF. The DNA of the CDR3 is TGTGCCAGCAGCCTTTCTGCGTTCGGCAAAAACATTCAGTACTTC. This chain connects TRBV5-5 to TRBJ2-4; no clear D. This CDR3 is built from 15 residues. V was pared by 4 bases and J by 3 bases, with 14 bases between. The germline gives CDR1 SGHKS, CDR2 YYEKEE (reference sequence).

CDR3 sequence (DNA): TGTGCCAGCAGCTTGGAGGGCAGGGGGCGCGATGGCTACACCTTC. It translates to CASSLEGRGRDGYTF. The V gene is TRBV5-6, the J gene TRBJ1-2, with TRBD1 matching over 8 bases. Germline trimming cut 0 bases from V and 6 bases from J; bases unmatched to any gene: 7. CDR1 is SGHDT, CDR2 YYEEEE, per germline. This CDR3 has 15 amino acids.

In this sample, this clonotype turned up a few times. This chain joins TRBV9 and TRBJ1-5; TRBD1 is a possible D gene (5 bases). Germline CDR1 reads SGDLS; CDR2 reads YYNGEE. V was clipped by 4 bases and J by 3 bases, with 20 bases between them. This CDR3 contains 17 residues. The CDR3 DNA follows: TGTGCCAGCAGCTCCGGGCCGGCGGACACCTTCAATCAGCCCCAGCATTTT. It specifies CASSSGPADTFNQPQHF.

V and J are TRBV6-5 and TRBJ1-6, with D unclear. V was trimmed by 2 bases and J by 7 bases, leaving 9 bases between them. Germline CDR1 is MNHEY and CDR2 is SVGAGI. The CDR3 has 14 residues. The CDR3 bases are TGTGCCAGCAGTTACAGGGTCTGGAATTCACCCCTCCACTTT. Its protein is CASSYRVWNSPLHF.

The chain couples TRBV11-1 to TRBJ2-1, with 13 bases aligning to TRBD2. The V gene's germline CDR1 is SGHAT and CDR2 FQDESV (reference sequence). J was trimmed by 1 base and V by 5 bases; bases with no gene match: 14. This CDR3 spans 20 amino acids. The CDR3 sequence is CASSKISTSGLAGSYNEQFF. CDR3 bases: TGTGCCAGCAGCAAAATCTCCACCTCGGGACTAGCGGGATCCTACAATGAGCAGTTCTTC.

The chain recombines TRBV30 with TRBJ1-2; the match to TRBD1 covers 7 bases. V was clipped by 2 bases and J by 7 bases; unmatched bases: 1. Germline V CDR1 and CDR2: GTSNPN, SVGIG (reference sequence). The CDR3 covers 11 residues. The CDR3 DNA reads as TGTGCCTGGAGTCCAGGGGGTGGCTACACCTTC. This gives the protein CAWSPGGGYTF.

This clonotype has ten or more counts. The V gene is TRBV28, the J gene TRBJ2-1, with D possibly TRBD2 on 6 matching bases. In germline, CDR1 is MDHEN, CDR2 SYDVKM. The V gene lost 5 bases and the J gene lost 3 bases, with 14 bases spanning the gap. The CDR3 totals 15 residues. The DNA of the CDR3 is TGTGCCAGCAGTCCCCTAGCGTCCCACTACAATGAGCAGTTCTTC. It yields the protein CASSPLASHYNEQFF.

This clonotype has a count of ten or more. The CDR3: CSARTTSGSYEQYF. CDR3 nucleotides: TGCAGTGCTAGGACGACTAGCGGCTCCTACGAGCAGTACTTC. The V gene is TRBV20-1, the J gene TRBJ2-7; 9 positions match TRBD2. Germline V gene data show CDR1 as DFQATT and CDR2 as SNEGSKA (reference sequence). With 3 bases clipped from V and 0 bases from J, the junction kept 3 bases outside the gene matches. There are 14 residues in the CDR3.

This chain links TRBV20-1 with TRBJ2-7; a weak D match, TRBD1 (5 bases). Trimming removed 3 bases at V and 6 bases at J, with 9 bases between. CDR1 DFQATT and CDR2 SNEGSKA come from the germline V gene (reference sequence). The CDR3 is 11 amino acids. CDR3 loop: CSARVRGEQYF. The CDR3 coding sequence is TGCAGTGCTAGGGTTAGGGGCGAGCAGTACTTC.

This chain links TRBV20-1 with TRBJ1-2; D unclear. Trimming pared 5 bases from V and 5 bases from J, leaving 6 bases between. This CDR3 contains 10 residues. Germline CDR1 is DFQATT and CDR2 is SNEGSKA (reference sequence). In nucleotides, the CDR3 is TGCAGTGCTCCGAGTTATGGCTACACCTTC. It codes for CSAPSYGYTF.

CDR3: CASRIYGADTQYF. The DNA of the CDR3 is TGTGCCAGCAGGATCTATGGGGCAGATACGCAGTATTTT. The chain has TRBV7-2 and TRBJ2-3; D unresolved. CDR3 length: 13 amino acids. Germline loops: CDR1 SGHTA, CDR2 FQGNSA. V lost 6 bases, J lost 4 bases, and 11 bases lay in between.

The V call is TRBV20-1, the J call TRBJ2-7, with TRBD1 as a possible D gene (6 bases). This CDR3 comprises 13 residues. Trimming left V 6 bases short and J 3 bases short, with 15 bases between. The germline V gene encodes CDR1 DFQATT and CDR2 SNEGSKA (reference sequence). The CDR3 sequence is CSAPGVGSYEQYF. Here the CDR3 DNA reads TGCAGTGCCCCAGGGGTGGGAAGCTACGAGCAGTACTTC.

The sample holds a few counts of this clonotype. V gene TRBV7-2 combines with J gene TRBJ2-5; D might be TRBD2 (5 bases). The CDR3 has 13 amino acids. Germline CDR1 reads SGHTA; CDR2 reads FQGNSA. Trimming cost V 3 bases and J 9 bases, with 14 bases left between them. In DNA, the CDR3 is TGTGCCAGCAGCTTGGGTGGCGAGAGGGCCCAGTACTTC. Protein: CASSLGGERAQYF.